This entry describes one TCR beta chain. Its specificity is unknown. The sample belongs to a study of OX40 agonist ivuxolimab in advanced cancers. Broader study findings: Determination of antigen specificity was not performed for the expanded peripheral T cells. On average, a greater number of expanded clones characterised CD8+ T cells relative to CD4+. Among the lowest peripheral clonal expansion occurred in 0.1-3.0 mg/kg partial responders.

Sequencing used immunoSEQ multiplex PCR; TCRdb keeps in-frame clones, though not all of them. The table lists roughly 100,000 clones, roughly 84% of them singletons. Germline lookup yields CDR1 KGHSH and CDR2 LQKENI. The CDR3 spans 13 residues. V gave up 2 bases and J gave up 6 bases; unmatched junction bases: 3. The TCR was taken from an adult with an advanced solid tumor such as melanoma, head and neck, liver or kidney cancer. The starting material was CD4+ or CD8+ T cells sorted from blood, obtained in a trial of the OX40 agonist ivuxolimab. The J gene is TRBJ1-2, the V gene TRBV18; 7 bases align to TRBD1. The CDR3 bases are TGTGCCAGCTCACCAACAGGGGCGGATGGCTACACCTTC. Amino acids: CASSPTGADGYTF.